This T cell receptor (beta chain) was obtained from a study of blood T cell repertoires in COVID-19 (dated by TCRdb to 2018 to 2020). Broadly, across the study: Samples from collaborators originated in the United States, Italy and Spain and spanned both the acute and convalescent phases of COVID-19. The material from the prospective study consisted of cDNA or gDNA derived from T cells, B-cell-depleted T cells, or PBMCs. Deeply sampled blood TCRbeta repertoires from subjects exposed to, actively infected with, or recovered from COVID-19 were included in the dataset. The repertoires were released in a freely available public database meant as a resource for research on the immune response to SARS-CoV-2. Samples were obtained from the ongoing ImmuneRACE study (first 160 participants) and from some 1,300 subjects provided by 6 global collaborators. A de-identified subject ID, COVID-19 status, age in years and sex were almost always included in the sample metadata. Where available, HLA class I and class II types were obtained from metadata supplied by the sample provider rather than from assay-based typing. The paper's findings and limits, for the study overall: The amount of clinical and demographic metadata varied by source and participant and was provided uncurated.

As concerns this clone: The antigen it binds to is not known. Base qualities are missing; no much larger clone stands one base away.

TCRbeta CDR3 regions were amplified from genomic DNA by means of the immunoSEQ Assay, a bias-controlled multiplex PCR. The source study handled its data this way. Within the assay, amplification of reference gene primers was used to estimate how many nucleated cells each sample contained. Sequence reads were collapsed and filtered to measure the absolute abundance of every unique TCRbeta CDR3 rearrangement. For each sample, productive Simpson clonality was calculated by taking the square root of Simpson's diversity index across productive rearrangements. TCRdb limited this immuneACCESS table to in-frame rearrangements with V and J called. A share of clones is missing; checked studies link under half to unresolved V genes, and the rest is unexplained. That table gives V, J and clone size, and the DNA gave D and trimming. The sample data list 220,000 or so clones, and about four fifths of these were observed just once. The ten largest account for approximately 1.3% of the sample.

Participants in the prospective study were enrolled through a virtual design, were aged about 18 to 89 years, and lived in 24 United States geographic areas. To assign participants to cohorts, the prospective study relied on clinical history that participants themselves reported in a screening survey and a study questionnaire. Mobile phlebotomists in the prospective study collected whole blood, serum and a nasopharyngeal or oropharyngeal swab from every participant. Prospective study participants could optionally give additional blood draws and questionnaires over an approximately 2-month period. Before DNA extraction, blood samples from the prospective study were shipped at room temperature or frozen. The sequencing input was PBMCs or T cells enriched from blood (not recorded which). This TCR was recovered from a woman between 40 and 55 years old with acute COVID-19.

The CDR3 protein sequence reads: CASSLWGLADNEQFF. DNA sequence: TGTGCCAGCAGCTTGTGGGGACTAGCAGACAATGAGCAGTTCTTC. In this chain, TRBV5-5 is recombined with TRBJ2-1; a stretch of 9 junction bases matches TRBD2. Trimming accounts for 1 base at V and 5 bases at J, while the number of junction bases matched to no gene is 4. Spanning cysteine to phenylalanine, the CDR3 consists of 15 amino acids. The sequence is cut down to CDR3 DNA, 45 bases in frame from base 1. CDR1 is given as SGHKS and CDR2 as YYEKEE, both from the germline V gene (reference sequence).